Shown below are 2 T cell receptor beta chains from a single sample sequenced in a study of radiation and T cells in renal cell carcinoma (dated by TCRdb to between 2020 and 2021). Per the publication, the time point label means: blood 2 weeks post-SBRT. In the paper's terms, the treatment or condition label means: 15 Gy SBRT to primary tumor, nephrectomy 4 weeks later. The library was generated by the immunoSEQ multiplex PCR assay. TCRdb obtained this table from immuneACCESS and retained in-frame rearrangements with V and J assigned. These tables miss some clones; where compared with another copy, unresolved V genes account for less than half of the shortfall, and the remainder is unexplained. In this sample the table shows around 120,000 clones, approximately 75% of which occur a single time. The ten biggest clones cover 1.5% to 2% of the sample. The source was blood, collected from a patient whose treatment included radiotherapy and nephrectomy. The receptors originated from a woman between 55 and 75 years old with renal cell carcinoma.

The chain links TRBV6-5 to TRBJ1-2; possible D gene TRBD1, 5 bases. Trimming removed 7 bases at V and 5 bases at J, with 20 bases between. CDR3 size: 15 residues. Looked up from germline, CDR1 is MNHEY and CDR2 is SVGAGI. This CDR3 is CASIPDAFGGYGYTF. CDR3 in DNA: TGTGCCAGCATCCCGGATGCATTTGGGGGGTATGGCTACACCTTC.

CDR3: CASSVGGVGYGYTF. For the CDR3, the DNA is TGTGCCAGCAGCGTAGGCGGAGTGGGCTATGGCTACACCTTC. This chain joins TRBV9 and TRBJ1-2; D is unresolved. Trimming cost V 0 bases and J 4 bases, with 10 bases left between them. The CDR3 totals 14 residues. CDR1 is SGDLS, CDR2 YYNGEE, per germline.